This T cell receptor (beta chain) was retrieved from a study of immune cell composition in non-small cell lung cancer. Details on this clone: Its specificity is not known.

Some clones are missing from TCRdb's copy, which holds only in-frame ones; the method was immunoSEQ multiplex PCR. The table lists several thousand clones, about 80% of them singletons, with less than 30% in the top ten. V was trimmed by 7 bases and J by 0 bases, leaving 19 bases between them. The CDR3 covers 16 residues. Per germline, CDR1 SGHDT and CDR2 YYEEEE. Study-level findings and limits: Roughly 80% of squamous and about 30% of adenocarcinoma cases had tumour-associated clones >0.5%. TIL tumour reactivity correlated with maximal tumour-associated clone frequency in adenocarcinoma.

The normal lung sample lay at least 3 cm, and maximally far, from the tumour. The source is a human donor with non-small cell lung cancer. Material for sequencing was non-adjacent lung tissue. The V gene is TRBV5-6, the J gene TRBJ1-2; possible D gene TRBD1, 6 bases. CDR3 in amino acids: CASSGFTDRTNYGYTF. CDR3 DNA sequence: TGTGCCAGCTCTGGATTCACGGACAGAACTAACTATGGCTACACCTTC.